These 29 T cell receptor beta chains originate from one sample sequenced in a study of blood T cell repertoires in COVID-19. The data were produced by immunoSEQ multiplex PCR, yet TCRdb's version contains in-frame clones alone and is incomplete. The repertoire includes under 250,000 clones, around 81% of them detected once, and 8.9% sits in the top ten. Specimen: PBMCs or T cells enriched from blood (not recorded which). All receptors derive from a woman between 45 and 65 years old with acute COVID-19.

V usage is TRBV5-1 and J usage is TRBJ2-7; weak D call: TRBD1 (6 bases). Per germline, CDR1 SGHRS and CDR2 YFSETQ. The CDR3 has 15 residues. With 4 bases removed from V and 2 bases from J, the gap between germline ends came to 16 bases. In nucleotides, the CDR3 is TGCGCCAGCAGCCTCCGGACAGTAGGGGCCTACGAGCAGTACTTC. It is translated as CASSLRTVGAYEQYF.

The chain couples TRBV5-1 to TRBJ1-1; 8 nucleotides line up with TRBD1. The germline V gene has CDR1 SGHRS and CDR2 YFSETQ. The J segment lost 5 bases and the V segment lost 4 bases, leaving 7 bases of the junction unmatched. The CDR3 is 14 amino acids. CDR3 sequence (DNA): TGCGCCAGCAGCATTACAGGGGGAATAACTGAAGCTTTCTTT. This encodes CASSITGGITEAFF.

This chain uses TRBV4-1 with TRBJ2-2; tentatively, D is TRBD1 (5 bases). The V gene's germline CDR1 is MGHRA and CDR2 YSYEKL. The V end was cut by 3 bases, the J end by 3 bases, with 11 bases between. CDR3 length equals 15 residues. CDR3 nucleotide sequence: TGCGCCAGCAGCCAGGTATTAGGGGACACCGGGGAGCTGTTTTTT. It specifies CASSQVLGDTGELFF.

The chain employs TRBV12-3 or TRBV12-4 and TRBJ1-5, with D unclear. The CDR3 loop spans 13 amino acids. With 8 bases removed from V and 4 bases from J, the gap between germline ends came to 12 bases. The CDR3 bases are TGTGCCAGCCAACCGGGGTTAAATCAGCCCCAGCATTTT. This sequence encodes CASQPGLNQPQHF.

The V gene is TRBV19, the J gene TRBJ1-1; TRBD1 agrees at 9 bases. Germline CDR1 reads LNHDA; CDR2 reads SQIVND (reference sequence). The V gene end was trimmed by 0 bases and the J gene end by 6 bases; junction bases not matched to a gene: 8. The CDR3 sequence is 16 residues long. The CDR3 DNA reads as TGTGCCAGTAGTATAGAGGGGACAGGGAGTGGAGCTGAAGCTTTCTTT. It is translated as CASSIEGTGSGAEAFF.

V and J are TRBV11-2 and TRBJ2-5; D remains unclear. Germline CDR1 and CDR2: SGHAT and FQNNGV. The ends were cut back, 2 bases at V and 1 base at J, with 11 bases in the middle. The CDR3 is 15 amino acids. The DNA for the CDR3 is TGTGCCAGCAGCTTATCTACCGGAGCCCAAGAGACCCAGTACTTC. Its translation is CASSLSTGAQETQYF.

The V call is TRBV28, the J call TRBJ2-1; D unresolved. The CDR3 runs to 11 residues. The V gene's germline CDR1 is MDHEN and CDR2 SYDVKM. V was trimmed by 3 bases and J by 10 bases, leaving 7 bases between them. The CDR3 region has the DNA TGTGCCAGCAGTTTCGGTCAAGAGCAGTTCTTC. Its translation is CASSFGQEQFF.

Of note for this clone: It is unclear where the CDR3 begins or ends on the DNA, so no DNA is shown, and the CDR3 is as TCRdb lists it. The rearrangement uses TRBV6-2 or TRBV6-3 and TRBJ2-1; TRBD2 was called by the table and not checked on the DNA. The germline gives CDR1 MNHEY, CDR2 SVGEGT. With termini counted, the CDR3 has 13 amino acids. CDR3 amino acids: CASSYSWGVGAFF.

The CDR3 region is CASSRIQESYEQYF. The CDR3 region has the DNA TGTGCCAGCAGTCGTATTCAGGAATCCTACGAGCAGTACTTC. The genes are TRBV28 and TRBJ2-7; D remains unclear. V was cut by 5 bases and J by 1 base, with 12 bases left in between. The germline CDR1 and CDR2 sequences are MDHEN and SYDVKM. This CDR3 is 14 amino acids long. Full variable domain (outside the CDR3, taken from reference TRBV28 and TRBJ2-7): DVKVTQSSRYLVKRTGEKVFLECVQDMDHENMFWYRQDPGLGLRLIYFSYDVKMKEKGDIPEGYSVSREKKERFSLILESASTNQTSMYLCASSRIQESYEQYFGPGTRLTVT.

The rearrangement links TRBV4-1 to TRBJ1-5; perhaps TRBD1 as D (5 bases). Per the germline V gene, CDR1 is MGHRA and CDR2 is YSYEKL. V lost 0 bases and J lost 4, with 31 bases in between. This CDR3 has 22 residues. In nucleotides, the CDR3 is TGCGCCAGCAGCCAAGACGTTTTTGACGGTTATAGGGCGGGGGGATTTAATCAGCCCCAGCATTTT. Amino acid sequence: CASSQDVFDGYRAGGFNQPQHF.

CDR3 sequence (DNA): TGTGCCAGCAGCGTAGAAGGGGGCGGACAGCCCCAGCATTTT. Translation: CASSVEGGGQPQHF. The rearrangement uses TRBV9 and TRBJ1-5; 7 nucleotides agree with TRBD1. V trimming: 0 bases; J trimming: 7 bases; junction bases outside the gene matches: 4. There are 14 residues in the CDR3. From germline, CDR1 is SGDLS and CDR2 YYNGEE.

The chain employs TRBV5-1 and TRBJ1-1, with D possibly matching TRBD1 (5 bases). With 2 bases removed from V and 4 bases from J, the gap between germline ends came to 9 bases. Germline values: CDR1 SGHRS, CDR2 YFSETQ. This CDR3 is built from 13 residues. The CDR3 is CASSLQESTEAFF. In nucleotides, the CDR3 is TGCGCCAGCAGCTTACAGGAGTCCACTGAAGCTTTCTTT.

The chain has TRBV7-2 and TRBJ2-3; the match to TRBD2 covers 9 bases. The CDR3 is made up of 16 amino acids. CDR1 is SGHTA, CDR2 FQGNSA, per germline. The V gene end was trimmed by 0 bases and the J gene end by 8 bases; junction bases not matched to a gene: 9. In nucleotides, the CDR3 is TGTGCCAGCAGCTTAGCGGCGGGAGGGCCCTTAGGTACGCAGTATTTT. The encoded protein is CASSLAAGGPLGTQYF.

This clone has more than one count but fewer than ten. The chain carries TRBV6-2 or TRBV6-3 and TRBJ2-1, with 14 bases aligning to TRBD2. The CDR3 contains 16 residues. The germline gives CDR1 MNHEY, CDR2 SVGEGT. The J segment lost 2 bases and the V segment lost 5 bases, leaving 2 bases of the junction unmatched. CDR3: CASSRLAGGPYNEQFF. The CDR3 DNA follows: TGTGCCAGCAGTCGACTAGCGGGGGGGCCCTACAATGAGCAGTTCTTC.

This chain connects TRBV19 to TRBJ1-2, with D tentatively TRBD1 (5 bases). Germline lookup yields CDR1 LNHDA and CDR2 SQIVND (reference sequence). V lost 8 bases and J lost 8, with 15 bases in between. The CDR3 is 12 residues long. The CDR3 sequence: CASSAGAGGYTF. Here the CDR3 DNA reads TGTGCCAGTTCGGCCGGGGCGGGAGGCTACACCTTC.

This clone was seen repeatedly, ten times or more. The chain links TRBV5-1 to TRBJ2-7, with D possibly being TRBD1 (6 bases). The V end lost 0 bases, the J end lost 1 base, and 14 bases lay between the germline ends. Germline assignment: CDR1 SGHRS and CDR2 YFSETQ. The CDR3 consists of 16 residues. In nucleotides, the CDR3 is TGCGCCAGCAGCTTGGGCCCTTCAGGGGTTTCCTACGAGCAGTACTTC. Its translation: CASSLGPSGVSYEQYF. Filled out from reference TRBV5-1 and TRBJ2-7, the complete variable domain reads KAGVTQTPRYLIKTRGQQVTLSCSPISGHRSVSWYQQTPGQGLQFLFEYFSETQRNKGNFPGRFSGRQFSNSRSEMNVSTLELGDSALYLCASSLGPSGVSYEQYFGPGTRLTVT.

The genes are TRBV7-9 and TRBJ2-7, with D possibly matching TRBD2 (6 bases). Germline CDR1 reads SEHNR; CDR2 reads FQNEAQ (reference sequence). V gave up 6 bases and J gave up 2 bases, with 17 bases separating them. This CDR3 has 15 amino acids. The CDR3 region is CASRPLASRAYEQYF. The CDR3 region has the DNA TGTGCCAGCAGACCTCTAGCGTCGAGGGCCTACGAGCAGTACTTC.

The CDR3, as DNA: TGTGCCAGCAGCGTAGTAGCGGGGGGCAGGGATACGCAGTATTTT. Its protein is CASSVVAGGRDTQYF. The J gene is TRBJ2-3, the V gene TRBV9; 10 positions match TRBD2. Germline CDR1 SGDLS, CDR2 YYNGEE. The J segment lost 6 bases and the V segment lost 0 bases, leaving 4 bases of the junction unmatched. The CDR3 loop spans 15 amino acids.

This chain joins TRBV29-1 and TRBJ1-2; the D is unclear. V lost 4 bases and J lost 4, with 16 bases in between. The CDR3 totals 14 residues. Germline CDR1 and CDR2: SQVTM and ANQGSEA. The CDR3 DNA reads TGCAGCGTTGCCTTTCGGGGAGTCACCTATGGCTACACCTTC. It yields the protein CSVAFRGVTYGYTF.

The rearrangement links TRBV4-3 to TRBJ1-1; D is undetermined. Trimming took 4 bases from V and 6 from J, leaving 15 bases between them. This CDR3 region has 14 residues. From germline, CDR1 is LGHNA and CDR2 YSLEER. The CDR3 bases are TGCGCCAGCAGCCTTAACGTACGAGGGTCTGAAGCTTTCTTT. It codes for CASSLNVRGSEAFF.

The count of this clone is one. The V and J genes are TRBV4-3 and TRBJ1-1, with TRBD1 as a possible D gene (5 bases). Trimming stripped 4 bases from V and 1 base from J, with 10 bases between. CDR3 length: 14 residues. CDR1 is LGHNA and CDR2 is YSLEER in the germline V gene. The CDR3 nucleotides are TGCGCCAGCAGCCCCGGCAGGGCGAACACTGAAGCTTTCTTT. It translates to CASSPGRANTEAFF.

For the CDR3, the DNA is TGTGCCAGCTCCCGGGACAGGTATACCTACACTGAAGCTTTCTTT. The encoded protein is CASSRDRYTYTEAFF. The chain recombines TRBV18 with TRBJ1-1; 8 bases agree with TRBD1. The CDR3 consists of 15 residues. Germline loops: CDR1 KGHSH, CDR2 LQKENI. The V segment lost 6 bases and the J segment 3 bases; nucleotides outside the gene matches: 9. Complete variable domain (other parts from reference TRBV18 and TRBJ1-1): NAGVMQNPRHLVRRRGQEARLRCSPMKGHSHVYWYRQLPEEGLKFMVYLQKENIIDESGMPKERFSAEFPKEGPSILRIQQVVRGDSAAYFCASSRDRYTYTEAFFGQGTRLTVV.

The chain recombines TRBV28 with TRBJ1-3, with no clear D. The germline V and J ends were trimmed by 4 bases and 0 bases, with 16 bases remaining between them. The CDR3 consists of 17 residues. Germline V lookup: CDR1 MDHEN, CDR2 SYDVKM. This CDR3 is CASSSPNGGNSGNTIYF. The CDR3 coding sequence is TGTGCCAGCAGTTCCCCTAACGGAGGGAACTCTGGAAACACCATATATTTT.

The chain carries TRBV7-8 and TRBJ1-5; no firm D call. Germline V CDR1 and CDR2: SGHVS, FQNEAQ. The CDR3 has 15 amino acids. V was trimmed by 0 bases and J by 3 bases, leaving 9 bases between them. CDR3 protein: CASSLARVPNQPQHF. For the CDR3, the DNA is TGTGCCAGCAGCTTAGCGCGGGTTCCCAATCAGCCCCAGCATTTT.

The V call is TRBV9, the J call TRBJ1-2, with TRBD1 as a possible D gene (6 bases). The germline CDR1 and CDR2 sequences are SGDLS and YYNGEE. The CDR3 sequence is 16 residues long. Trimming took 4 bases from V and 3 from J, leaving 19 bases between them. DNA of the CDR3: TGTGCCAGCAGCTCAACTGGGGGGGCACTCCACTATGGCTACACCTTC. Translating it yields CASSSTGGALHYGYTF.

V is TRBV11-2 and J is TRBJ2-7; 12 nucleotides align to TRBD2. After removal of 5 bases from V and 5 bases from J, the junction contained 7 bases not matched to a gene. The CDR3 has 15 amino acids. Germline CDR1 and CDR2: SGHAT and FQNNGV. For the CDR3, the DNA is TGTGCCAGCAGCGTCGGACTAGCGGGAATCCACGAGCAGTACTTC. This encodes CASSVGLAGIHEQYF.

This clone is a singleton in its sample. J is TRBJ1-5 and V is TRBV10-2; TRBD1 is a possible D gene (6 bases). Germline V gene lookup returns CDR1 WSHSY and CDR2 SAAADI. The CDR3 is 15 residues long. V was cut by 7 bases and J by 7 bases, with 20 bases left in between. CDR3 sequence (DNA): TGCGCCAGCACCACTTTTGGGACATCAGGACAGCCCCAGCATTTT. Translation: CASTTFGTSGQPQHF.

This clone appeared once. The chain joins TRBV19 to TRBJ2-6; D is uncertain. The ends were cut back, 5 bases at V and 0 bases at J, with 8 bases in the middle. Germline V gives CDR1 LNHDA, CDR2 SQIVND (reference sequence). The CDR3 is 15 residues long. The CDR3 nucleotides read TGTGCCAGTAGTGCCTCCAGCTCTGGGGCCAACGTCCTGACTTTC. Translating it yields CASSASSSGANVLTF.

The CDR3 coding sequence is TGTGCCAGCAGCACCGGGACACCCAACACTGAAGCTTTCTTT. This translates into CASSTGTPNTEAFF. This chain joins TRBV28 and TRBJ1-1; D is possibly TRBD1 (6 bases). V lost 6 bases to trimming and J lost 2 bases, with 13 bases between them. The CDR3 consists of 14 residues. Germline V lookup: CDR1 MDHEN, CDR2 SYDVKM. The whole variable domain, remainder taken from reference TRBV28 and TRBJ1-1, is DVKVTQSSRYLVKRTGEKVFLECVQDMDHENMFWYRQDPGLGLRLIYFSYDVKMKEKGDIPEGYSVSREKKERFSLILESASTNQTSMYLCASSTGTPNTEAFFGQGTRLTVV.